This T cell receptor beta chain originates from a study of T cells after yellow fever vaccination. The V and J ends lost 3 bases and 6 bases respectively, with 13 bases between them. The V gene's germline CDR1 is SEHNR and CDR2 FQNEAQ (reference sequence). The CDR3 extends over 14 amino acids. TCRdb re-analysed the 5' RACE reads in MiXCR, keeping a single row per CDR3 protein. The sample has some 110,000 distinct CDR3 sequences; under 9% are singletons. This clonotype came up many times. The rearrangement links TRBV7-9 to TRBJ2-3; D is uncertain. The sequence derives from a man younger than 45 who received the YFV17D yellow fever vaccine. The sample consisted of CD8+ T cells sorted from PBMCs, taken 45 days after the yellow fever booster vaccination. In DNA, the CDR3 is TGTGCCAGCAGCTTTTTTAGGACCGACGATACGCAGTATTTT. Encoded protein: CASSFFRTDDTQYF.